Described below is a single T cell receptor (beta chain) sequence and its context. What it binds is unknown. This sample was taken from a study of T cell repertoires in cytomegalovirus infection. Looking at the study overall: Based on public TCR beta signatures, there were indications of CMV infection and of a matching HLA type. Study-wide results and caveats: Based on cumulative public TCR beta family frequency, carriers of CMV plus the relevant HLA were identified.

TCRdb passed the reads through MiXCR, listing each CDR3 protein once. The sample holds around 170,000 distinct CDR3 sequences, 13% to 15% seen once. The sequenced sample consisted of PBMCs. The source is a human donor in good health (CMV status not recorded). Some clones in this sample may be carry-over from other donors' samples.

CDR3 in amino acids: CASSDTGSQPQHF. Here the CDR3 DNA reads TGTGCCAGCAGCGATACAGGGAGCCAGCCCCAGCATTTT. This chain uses TRBV2 with TRBJ1-5; possibly TRBD1 for D (6 bases). V was trimmed by 6 bases and J by 7 bases, leaving 13 bases between them. The CDR3 runs to 13 residues. Germline V gene data show CDR1 as SNHLY and CDR2 as FYNNEI. The variable domain in full, completed from reference TRBV2 and TRBJ1-5, reads EPEVTQTPSHQVTQMGQEVILRCVPISNHLYFYWYRQILGQKVEFLVSFYNNEISEKSEIFDDQFSVERPDGSNFTLKIRSTKLEDSAMYFCASSDTGSQPQHFGDGTRLSIL.